This T cell receptor (beta chain) emerged from a study of metastatic and nonmetastatic thyroid tumors (TCRdb year 2020). As for the study more broadly: Repertoires were compared across peripheral blood and tumor or nodule tissue samples from malignant and benign thyroid patients.

Library preparation was by PCR. This sample was sequenced with an Illumina HiSeq 4000. High-throughput sequencing was used to profile the CDR3 region of the TCR beta-chain in every patient. As for the original processing: Drawing on CDR3 differences between clinicopathological groups, the researchers built a classifier meant to tell apart patients with distant-metastatic papillary thyroid cancer. To measure repertoire diversity the researchers used the Shannon index, while the Morisita-Horn index served to gauge how similar the tumor and blood repertoires were. TCRdb handled the public reads itself, with Q25 trimming in fastp and clone calling in MiXCR, and kept productive beta chains. For this entry, the V and J calls and clone size follow TCRdb and not the study's own pipeline. The sample table lists 32,000 or so clones, 15% to 20% of them with a count of one. The biggest ten clones account for 12% of the sample.

None of the patients had been given any treatment before thyroid surgery. Using T-cell receptor beta sequencing, the researchers looked back retrospectively at clinical samples from patients, gathered between about 2012 and 2018. By its share of the sample, this clone is medium-sized (0.01 to 0.1%). What this receptor recognizes is not known. Qualities for individual bases were not recorded, and no much larger clone is one base off. Here is what the overall study found, with its caveats: TCR beta diversity was reported as significantly higher in malignant tumors than in benign nodules, in both blood and tumor samples.

Trimming takes 4 bases off V and 3 bases off J; junction bases not matched to a gene: 6. The CDR3 spans 14 residues, from the cysteine through the phenylalanine. Of the read, only the CDR3 DNA is kept; its 42 bases are in frame from base 1. The germline V gene supplies CDR1 MNHNS and CDR2 SASEGT. This sequence was found in a male donor with papillary thyroid cancer or a benign thyroid nodule (not recorded which). Some clones in this sample may be carry-over from other donors' samples. The chain couples TRBV6-1 to TRBJ2-7; a stretch of 7 junction bases matches TRBD1. Sequenced material: blood. The DNA reads TGTGCCAGCAGTGCGGGGAGACAGGGCTACGAGCAGTACTTC. This sequence encodes CASSAGRQGYEQYF.